This entry lists 7 T cell receptor beta chains sequenced from one sample in a study of blood T cell repertoires in COVID-19. Clones were sequenced by immunoSEQ multiplex PCR, and TCRdb holds only the in-frame ones, with some missing. The data contain 180,000 or so clones, about 88% of them singletons. Input material: peripheral blood. The receptors were gathered from a man aged 18 to 30 with acute or convalescent COVID-19.

This clone has a handful of counts. The chain carries TRBV5-1 and TRBJ2-7, with 8 bases lining up with TRBD1. The CDR3 spans 14 residues. The germline CDR1 and CDR2 sequences are SGHRS and YFSETQ. V shed 0 bases, J shed 2 bases, and the junction held 1 base outside the gene matches. The CDR3 loop is CASSLAGQAYEQYF. The CDR3 DNA follows: TGCGCCAGCAGCTTGGCGGGACAGGCCTACGAGCAGTACTTC.

This clone appeared once. The chain combines TRBV4-1 with TRBJ2-1, with 12 positions matching TRBD2. The V and J ends lost 3 bases and 2 bases, in that order; junction bases with no gene match: 17. Germline values: CDR1 MGHRA, CDR2 YSYEKL. The CDR3 is 21 amino acids. The DNA of the CDR3 is TGCGCCAGCAGCCAGATTCCGAGCCTAGCGGGGGGGAAATTACCCTACAATGAGCAGTTCTTC. Its protein is CASSQIPSLAGGKLPYNEQFF.

The gene calls are TRBV5-1 and TRBJ2-1; TRBD2 aligns across 9 bases. Germline V gene lookup returns CDR1 SGHRS and CDR2 YFSETQ. The CDR3 totals 16 residues. Unmatched junction bases numbered 3, after V lost 0 bases and J lost 2 bases. CDR3 sequence (DNA): TGCGCCAGCAGCTTGGGAGTAGCGGGGGCCTACAATGAGCAGTTCTTC. It codes for CASSLGVAGAYNEQFF.

The rearrangement uses TRBV28 and TRBJ2-1, with TRBD2 identical over 8 bases. The CDR3 has 11 amino acids. Trimming at V came to 5 bases and at J to 12 bases, leaving 3 bases not matched to a gene. Germline V lookup: CDR1 MDHEN, CDR2 SYDVKM. For the CDR3, the DNA is TGTGCCAGCAGTACCGGGACTAGGCAGTTCTTC. This sequence encodes CASSTGTRQFF.

This chain links TRBV7-2 with TRBJ1-5; D is undetermined. This CDR3 has 13 residues. The V and J ends lost 7 bases and 5 bases respectively, with 12 bases between them. Germline V gene sequence: CDR1 SGHTA, CDR2 FQGNSA. The CDR3 region has the DNA TGTGCCAGCACCCTTACCCGGGATCAGCCCCAGCATTTT. Encoded protein: CASTLTRDQPQHF.

The V call is TRBV13, the J call TRBJ2-1; 9 positions match TRBD1. This CDR3 contains 18 residues. CDR1 and CDR2 from the germline V gene are PRHDT and FYEKMQ (reference sequence). The V gene end was trimmed by 5 bases and the J gene end by 1 base; junction bases not matched to a gene: 12. CDR3 protein: CASSPQTGQGTSYNEQFF. CDR3 DNA: TGTGCCAGCAGCCCACAGACCGGACAGGGGACTTCCTACAATGAGCAGTTCTTC.

The rearrangement uses TRBV15 and TRBJ2-2; D gene unclear. CDR1 and CDR2 (germline): LNHNV, YYDKDF (reference sequence). The length of the CDR3 is 15 residues. V shed 4 bases and J shed 0 bases, with 9 bases lying between them. This chain's CDR3 is CATSILGSNTGELFF. CDR3 nucleotides: TGTGCCACCAGCATCCTCGGTTCGAACACCGGGGAGCTGTTTTTT.